This T cell receptor (beta chain) was identified in a study of T cell responses to AZD1222 COVID-19 vaccine. The study's findings and limits: Researchers report vaccine-associated CD4 TCRs spanning spike, with dominance at 160-218 and 743-854. White British ancestry dominated among donors, who included more females, and clonal diversity was possibly underestimated.

This clone was picked up one time. Its matching antigen is unknown. The assay was immunoSEQ multiplex PCR, and TCRdb's table has in-frame clones only and misses some. The sample carries tens of thousands of clones, roughly 89% recorded once. The germline V gene encodes CDR1 SGHVS and CDR2 FQNEAQ. The V and J ends lost 3 bases and 3 bases, in that order; junction bases with no gene match: 5. CDR3 length: 16 amino acids. Sequenced material: peripheral blood, taken on day 0 of AZD1222 vaccination. This TCR was recovered from an adult in good health. The gene calls are TRBV7-8 and TRBJ1-4, with TRBD1 matching 9 bases. The CDR3 region has the DNA TGTGCCAGCAGCTTGGACAGGGGTCTTCCTAATGAAAAACTGTTTTTT. This sequence encodes CASSLDRGLPNEKLFF.